This T cell receptor beta chain was captured by sequencing in a study of T cells and Merkel cell carcinoma outcomes. With respect to this clone: Its antigen is still unknown.

Clones were read by immunoSEQ multiplex PCR, and TCRdb kept only the in-frame ones, dropping some. The data hold about 15,000 clones, with 87% observed a single time. V lost 6 bases, J lost 7 bases, and 12 bases stayed unmatched. Looked up from germline, CDR1 is GTSNPN and CDR2 is SVGIG (reference sequence). The CDR3 spans 14 residues. Findings of the study overall: Repertoire plus T-cell density reportedly predicted Merkel cell carcinoma outcomes.

This receptor was identified in a human donor with Merkel cell carcinoma. Sequencing input: tumor tissue from Merkel cell carcinoma. The chain recombines TRBV30 with TRBJ1-2, with 9 nucleotides matching TRBD1. In nucleotides, the CDR3 is TGTGCCTGTCACCGTCGGACAGGGGATCGTGGCTACACCTTC. This encodes CACHRRTGDRGYTF.